The 18 T cell receptor beta chains below all came from one sample that was sequenced in a study of graft-versus-host responses after intestinal transplantation. Clones were read by immunoSEQ multiplex PCR, and TCRdb kept only the in-frame ones, dropping some. The sample includes about 93,000 clones, approximately 92% seen only once; the top ten take 0.45% to 0.55%. For these TCRs, the target antigens are not known. Material: unstimulated CD8+ T cells sorted from spleen or lymph node cells, obtained before intestinal transplant. These receptors were obtained from a human donor who received an intestinal transplant.

The genes are TRBV5-1 and TRBJ2-1; the match to TRBD1 covers 7 bases. Germline lookup yields CDR1 SGHRS and CDR2 YFSETQ. CDR3 length equals 16 residues. Losses at the gene ends were 3 bases for V and 8 bases for J; bases not matched to a gene: 14. The CDR3 DNA sequence: TGCGCCAGCAGCTCCACTACGACAGGGCGTGGGGATGAGCAGTTCTTC. Protein sequence: CASSSTTTGRGDEQFF.

The table lists this clone with a count of one. This rearrangement joins TRBV2 to TRBJ2-7; 11 bases agree with TRBD2. J lost 4 bases, V lost 6 bases, and 11 bases had no gene match. The CDR3 runs 16 residues. Germline V gene lookup returns CDR1 SNHLY and CDR2 FYNNEI. Here the CDR3 reads CASRGETSGGLYEQYF. CDR3 DNA: TGTGCCAGCAGGGGTGAAACTAGCGGGGGTCTATACGAGCAGTACTTC.

The V and J genes are TRBV4-3 and TRBJ1-3; no firm D call. The CDR3 covers 17 residues. V lost 0 bases to trimming and J lost 1 base, with 13 bases between them. In germline, CDR1 is LGHNA, CDR2 YSLEER. The CDR3 coding sequence is TGCGCCAGCAGCCAAGATACCGCGGGCGGGTCTGGAAACACCATATATTTT. Amino acids: CASSQDTAGGSGNTIYF.

The chain combines TRBV7-8 with TRBJ2-7; D remains ambiguous. V was shortened by 0 bases and J by 6 bases, with 6 bases between the two germline ends. The CDR3 is made up of 12 amino acids. Germline V gives CDR1 SGHVS, CDR2 FQNEAQ. The CDR3 coding sequence is TGTGCCAGCAGCTTAGCGTTACTCGAGCAGTACTTC. Translating it yields CASSLALLEQYF.

Written as DNA, the CDR3 is TGTGCCACCAGCAGAGATCTCGCTCTAGCCAACAATGAGCAGTTCTTC. Its translation is CATSRDLALANNEQFF. The V call is TRBV15, the J call TRBJ2-1; the D gene is possibly TRBD2 (5 bases). The V gene's germline CDR1 is LNHNV and CDR2 YYDKDF (reference sequence). CDR3 length: 16 amino acids. V was cut by 0 bases and J by 5 bases, with 14 bases left in between.

CDR3 amino acids: CATDTGTGGAGGELFF. CDR3 bases: TGTGCCACCGACACCGGGACAGGGGGCGCTGGCGGGGAGCTGTTTTTT. The rearrangement uses TRBV28 and TRBJ2-2; the match to TRBD1 covers 12 bases. With 10 bases clipped from V and 7 bases from J, the junction kept 13 bases outside the gene matches. Germline lookup yields CDR1 MDHEN and CDR2 SYDVKM. The CDR3 extends over 16 amino acids.

The V call is TRBV10-3, the J call TRBJ2-1; 13 bases are a match to TRBD2. Germline CDR1 reads ENHRY; CDR2 reads SYGVKD. The CDR3 loop spans 16 amino acids. The V segment lost 3 bases and the J segment 8 bases; nucleotides outside the gene matches: 7. CDR3 sequence reads: CAISDPGLAGVYEQFF. As DNA, the CDR3 is TGTGCCATCAGTGATCCCGGACTAGCGGGAGTCTATGAGCAGTTCTTC.

The V and J genes are TRBV9 and TRBJ2-7, with a weak D call TRBD2 (7 bases). The CDR3 sequence is 15 residues long. The V end lost 4 bases, the J end lost 2 bases, and 16 bases lay between the germline ends. The germline V gene encodes CDR1 SGDLS and CDR2 YYNGEE. CDR3 loop: CASSPEGGAAYEQYF. CDR3 in DNA: TGTGCCAGCAGCCCCGAAGGGGGGGCCGCCTACGAGCAGTACTTC.

The chain joins TRBV7-2 to TRBJ2-2; TRBD1 might be the D (6 bases). Germline V gene data show CDR1 as SGHTA and CDR2 as FQGNSA. V was trimmed by 1 base and J by 2 bases, leaving 17 bases between them. This CDR3 comprises 18 residues. This CDR3 is CASSLVVHGTINTGELFF. Here the CDR3 DNA reads TGTGCCAGCAGCTTAGTGGTGCACGGGACAATAAACACCGGGGAGCTGTTTTTT.

The chain uses TRBV13 and TRBJ2-3; 7 nucleotides line up with TRBD2. Germline CDR1 and CDR2: PRHDT and FYEKMQ (reference sequence). The CDR3 contains 14 residues. V dropped 4 bases and J dropped 2; count of bases not matched to a gene: 3. This CDR3 reads CASSSSGITDTQYF. CDR3 bases: TGTGCCAGCAGCTCCAGCGGGATCACAGATACGCAGTATTTT.

The rearrangement links TRBV5-1 to TRBJ2-1; 11 bases fit TRBD2. Germline V lookup: CDR1 SGHRS, CDR2 YFSETQ. Trimming at V came to 7 bases and at J to 7 bases, leaving 10 bases not matched to a gene. This CDR3 is built from 15 residues. The CDR3: CASATSGTFGNEQFF. For the CDR3, the DNA is TGCGCCAGCGCGACTAGCGGGACCTTCGGGAATGAGCAGTTCTTC.

About this clone itself: The junction differs from germline at one of its ends, possibly a read error. The chain employs TRBV30 and TRBJ2-1; 7 bases are a match to TRBD2. This CDR3 is 16 amino acids long. Germline V gene lookup returns CDR1 GTSNPN and CDR2 SVGIG (reference sequence). The CDR3 spells CAWRVLGAGSYNEQFF. The DNA for the CDR3 is TGTGCCTGGCGTGTACTAGGAGCGGGGTCCTACAATGAGCAGTTCTTC.

The chain joins TRBV7-9 to TRBJ1-2, with D unclear. CDR1 and CDR2 from the germline V gene are SEHNR and FQNEAQ (reference sequence). V lost 2 bases, J lost 6 bases, and 16 bases lay in between. The CDR3 is 15 residues long. Here the CDR3 reads CASSLLEGVVDGYTF. The CDR3 bases are TGTGCCAGCAGCTTACTGGAGGGAGTTGTCGATGGCTACACCTTC.

J is TRBJ1-5 and V is TRBV5-4; D is perhaps TRBD1 (5 bases). The CDR3 runs to 14 residues. Germline values: CDR1 SGHNT, CDR2 YYREEE (reference sequence). V dropped 0 bases and J dropped 6 bases, with 10 bases sitting between them. CDR3 coding DNA: TGTGCCAGCAGCTTGGGGGGGGTTCTTCAGCCCCAGCATTTT. It is translated as CASSLGGVLQPQHF. Variable domain in full (rest from reference TRBV5-4 and TRBJ1-5): ETGVTQSPTHLIKTRGQQVTLRCSSQSGHNTVSWYQQALGQGPQFIFQYYREEENGRGNFPPRFSGLQFPNYSSELNVNALELDDSALYLCASSLGGVLQPQHFGDGTRLSIL.

This chain connects TRBV9 to TRBJ2-1, with 9 positions matching TRBD1. This CDR3 has 15 residues. Germline CDR1 and CDR2: SGDLS and YYNGEE. V dropped 3 bases and J dropped 3; count of bases not matched to a gene: 4. In DNA form, the CDR3 reads TGTGCCAGCAGCGAGCCGGGACAGGGCTACAATGAGCAGTTCTTC. It yields the protein CASSEPGQGYNEQFF. The full variable domain, its missing parts supplied by reference TRBV9 and TRBJ2-1, is DSGVTQTPKHLITATGQRVTLRCSPRSGDLSVYWYQQSLDQGLQFLIQYYNGEERAKGNILERFSAQQFPDLHSELNLSSLELGDSALYFCASSEPGQGYNEQFFGPGTRLTVL.

This rearrangement joins TRBV13 to TRBJ2-7; TRBD1 matches at 12 bases. This CDR3 is 15 amino acids long. Germline V gene sequence: CDR1 PRHDT, CDR2 FYEKMQ (reference sequence). V was pared by 5 bases and J by 7 bases, with 9 bases of the junction left unmatched. The CDR3 DNA reads TGTGCCAGCAGCCCGACGGGACAGGGGGCAGGGGAGCAGTACTTC. It specifies CASSPTGQGAGEQYF.

V is TRBV7-9 and J is TRBJ1-2; D is unresolved. From germline, CDR1 is SEHNR and CDR2 FQNEAQ (reference sequence). Trimming pared 4 bases from V and 6 bases from J, leaving 15 bases between. The CDR3 contains 14 residues. The CDR3 is CASSSPPSTDGYTF. The CDR3 region has the DNA TGTGCCAGCAGCTCCCCCCCATCCACAGATGGCTACACCTTC.

The chain is built from TRBV11-2 and TRBJ2-1, with a possible D match to TRBD1 (6 bases). The CDR3 totals 16 residues. Trimming stripped 0 bases from V and 4 bases from J, with 13 bases between. Germline V gene data show CDR1 as SGHAT and CDR2 as FQNNGV. CDR3 sequence: CASSLDTQGIYNEQFF. In DNA, the CDR3 is TGTGCCAGCAGCTTAGATACCCAGGGGATATACAATGAGCAGTTCTTC.